Listed below are T cell receptor beta chains from one sample, sequenced in a study of blood T cell repertoires in COVID-19. The protocol was immunoSEQ multiplex PCR, while the TCRdb copy is restricted to in-frame clones and leaves out a portion. The repertoire has some 83,000 clones, around 88% of them found once; the top ten carry around 0.44%. Sample: peripheral blood. The receptors derive from a man aged 55 to 70 with acute or convalescent COVID-19. CDR3s include the opening cysteine and the closing phenylalanine or tryptophan. A D gene is named only where the DNA matches it firmly. Clone size appears in some rows only: once, few, many, or a class for an expanded clone.

d_gene	v_gene	abundance	j_gene	CDR3aa	CDR3nt
-	TRBV5-1	-	TRBJ2-2	CASSRQELRNTGELFF	TGCGCCAGCAGCAGACAGGAGCTGAGAAACACCGGGGAGCTGTTTTTT
-	TRBV6-5	-	TRBJ1-2	CASSRNRVSGYTF	TGTGCCAGCAGCCGGAACAGGGTGAGCGGCTACACCTTC
TRBD2	TRBV10-1	-	TRBJ2-5	CASSGTSGAQETQYF	TGCGCCAGCAGTGGAACTAGCGGGGCGCAAGAGACCCAGTACTTC
-	TRBV3-1/TRBV3-2	-	TRBJ2-7	CASSRLAPRYEQYF	TGTGCCAGCAGCCGCCTAGCCCCCAGATACGAGCAGTACTTC
-	TRBV10-1	-	TRBJ2-7	CASSESGIFTGQYF	TGCGCCAGCAGTGAATCCGGGATCTTTACCGGGCAGTACTTC
-	TRBV30	few	TRBJ1-2	CAWSVQGLNYGYTF	TGTGCCTGGAGTGTCCAGGGTCTTAACTATGGCTACACCTTC
-	TRBV6-1	-	TRBJ1-2	CASSSDGYTF	TGTGCCAGCAGTTCTGATGGCTACACCTTC
-	TRBV28	-	TRBJ2-3	CASEQLRGFTDTQYF	TGTGCCAGCGAACAGCTGCGGGGATTCACAGATACGCAGTATTTT
-	TRBV18	-	TRBJ2-3	CASEANELGGTDTQYF	TGTGCCAGCGAGGCCAACGAACTAGGTGGAACAGATACGCAGTATTTT
-	TRBV7-8	-	TRBJ1-4	CASSSDSSEGELFF	TGTGCCAGCAGCTCGGACAGCTCTGAAGGCGAACTGTTTTTT
TRBD1	TRBV6-1	-	TRBJ1-2	CASSDRGLANYGYTF	TGTGCCAGCAGTGACAGGGGGCTAGCTAACTATGGCTACACCTTC
-	TRBV5-8	-	TRBJ1-2	CASSSSDRTFYGYTF	TGTGCCAGCAGCTCCTCCGACAGGACCTTCTATGGCTACACCTTC
TRBD1	TRBV30	-	TRBJ1-1	CAWSRDRGTRGTEAFF	TGTGCCTGGAGTAGGGACAGGGGAACGAGAGGCACTGAAGCTTTCTTT
TRBD2	TRBV5-6	-	TRBJ2-1	CASSSSGRYERVF	TGTGCCAGCAGCTCAAGCGGGAGGTATGAACGCGTCTTC
-	TRBV5-4	-	TRBJ1-3	CASSTATGTGGNTIYF	TGTGCCAGCAGCACAGCTACAGGCACCGGGGGAAACACCATATATTTT
TRBD2	TRBV5-4	-	TRBJ2-3	CASSLASGETDTQYF	TGTGCCAGCAGCTTGGCTAGCGGGGAGACAGATACGCAGTATTTT
-	TRBV29-1	once	TRBJ1-5	CSVSGDRVQPQHF	TGCAGCGTTTCGGGGGATCGGGTCCAGCCCCAGCATTTT
-	TRBV11-3	-	TRBJ2-1	CASSLSSGVYNEQFF	TGTGCCAGCAGCTTAAGTAGCGGAGTATACAATGAGCAGTTCTTC
-	TRBV9	-	TRBJ2-2	CASSRGLREGELFF	TGTGCCAGCAGCCGGGGACTCCGGGAAGGGGAGCTGTTTTTT
-	TRBV6-1	-	TRBJ2-7	CASSEAAYEQYF	TGTGCCAGCAGTGAGGCAGCCTACGAGCAGTACTTC
-	TRBV5-1	-	TRBJ1-4	CASSPNQGTNEKLFF	TGCGCCAGCAGCCCCAACCAGGGGACTAATGAAAAACTGTTTTTT
TRBD1	TRBV7-9	-	TRBJ2-3	CASSGTGGWSTDTQYF	TGTGCCAGCAGCGGGACAGGGGGTTGGAGCACAGATACGCAGTATTTT
-	TRBV11-3	-	TRBJ2-1	CASSLSGDRLNEQFF	TGTGCCAGCAGCTTATCAGGTGACCGTCTGAATGAGCAGTTCTTC
-	TRBV28	-	TRBJ2-5	CASSRDYQETQYF	TGTGCCAGCAGCCGAGACTACCAAGAGACCCAGTACTTC
-	TRBV12-3/TRBV12-4	-	TRBJ2-1	CASSLRNEQFF	TGTGCCAGCAGTTTACGGAATGAGCAGTTCTTC
-	TRBV1	-	TRBJ2-7	CTSSQDRPNDRSEQYF	TGCACCAGCAGCCAAGACCGACCAAACGACAGGTCCGAGCAGTACTTC
-	TRBV11-2	-	TRBJ2-3	CASSLMAQTDTQYF	TGTGCCAGCAGCTTAATGGCTCAGACAGATACGCAGTATTTT
-	TRBV10-1	-	TRBJ1-4	CASQSGEQGEKLFF	TGCGCCAGCCAATCAGGGGAGCAGGGTGAAAAACTGTTTTTT
-	TRBV6-1	-	TRBJ2-7	CASSEPNEQYF	TGTGCCAGCAGTGAACCAAACGAGCAGTACTTC
-	TRBV5-6	-	TRBJ2-7	CASSLARSNSYEQYF	TGTGCCAGCAGCTTGGCCAGGTCTAACTCCTACGAGCAGTACTTC
TRBD1	TRBV7-8	-	TRBJ1-1	CASSPDRGNTEAFF	TGTGCCAGCAGTCCTGACAGGGGGAACACTGAAGCTTTCTTT
-	TRBV24-1	-	TRBJ2-7	CATSDPQGRGEQYF	TGTGCCACCAGTGATCCACAGGGCAGGGGCGAGCAGTACTTC
-	TRBV7-2	-	TRBJ2-7	CASSLGPGREQYF	TGTGCCAGCAGCTTAGGTCCGGGTAGGGAGCAGTACTTC
-	TRBV7-2	-	TRBJ1-6	CASRIHRFGNSPLHF	TGTGCCAGCAGAATCCACAGATTCGGCAATTCACCCCTCCACTTT
-	TRBV2	-	TRBJ1-3	CASSGGRAPGNTIYF	TGTGCCAGCAGTGGAGGGAGGGCTCCCGGAAACACCATATATTTT
-	TRBV12-3/TRBV12-4	-	TRBJ1-2	CASSSDRSGGYTF	TGTGCCAGCAGTTCTGACAGGTCGGGAGGCTACACCTTC
TRBD1	TRBV10-3	-	TRBJ1-1	CATRQGSTEAFF	TGTGCCACCCGACAGGGAAGCACTGAAGCTTTCTTT
-	TRBV27	-	TRBJ1-6	CASSLLEGRNSPLHF	TGTGCCAGCAGTTTATTAGAGGGTCGGAATTCACCCCTCCACTTT
-	TRBV5-1	-	TRBJ1-3	CASSAGLSSGNTIYF	TGCGCCAGCAGCGCGGGACTGAGCTCTGGAAACACCATATATTTT
TRBD1	TRBV4-1	once	TRBJ1-2	CASSQDTGGYYGYTF	TGCGCCAGCAGCCAGGATACAGGGGGCTATTATGGCTACACCTTC
TRBD1	TRBV5-1	-	TRBJ2-7	CASSLAGTGRYEQYF	TGCGCCAGCAGCTTGGCCGGGACAGGGAGGTACGAGCAGTACTTC
-	TRBV5-1	-	TRBJ2-6	CASSLGGNSGANVLTF	TGCGCCAGCAGCCTTGGGGGGAATTCAGGGGCCAACGTCCTGACTTTC
-	TRBV5-1	-	TRBJ1-1	CASSWKGDGEAFF	TGCGCCAGCAGCTGGAAGGGGGACGGTGAAGCTTTCTTT
-	TRBV11-3	-	TRBJ1-1	CASSPGVPMLMNTEAFF	TGTGCCAGCAGCCCGGGGGTACCGATGCTAATGAACACTGAAGCTTTCTTT
-	TRBV19	-	TRBJ2-7	CASSRTPYSYEQYF	TGTGCCAGTAGCCGGACACCTTACTCCTACGAGCAGTACTTC
-	TRBV4-1	-	TRBJ1-5	CASSQDVTHSPQHF	TGCGCCAGCAGCCAAGACGTAACCCACAGCCCCCAGCATTTT
-	TRBV12-3/TRBV12-4	-	TRBJ2-3	CASSLSRADTQYF	TGTGCCAGCAGTTTAAGCAGGGCAGATACGCAGTATTTT
TRBD1	TRBV7-3	-	TRBJ1-1	CASSSGQLVGTEAFF	TGTGCCAGCAGCTCGGGACAGCTGGTGGGCACTGAAGCTTTCTTT
-	TRBV24-1	-	TRBJ1-5	CATSGPDSQPDSNQPQHF	TGTGCCACCAGTGGCCCGGACAGCCAGCCCGATAGCAATCAGCCCCAGCATTTT
-	TRBV19	-	TRBJ1-1	CASGKGQLNTEAFF	TGTGCCAGTGGAAAGGGACAATTGAACACTGAAGCTTTCTTT
-	TRBV6-5	-	TRBJ1-2	CASSYTQTNYGYTF	TGTGCCAGCAGTTACACACAGACTAACTATGGCTACACCTTC
TRBD2	TRBV10-3	-	TRBJ2-7	CAIKGARGSSYEQYF	TGTGCCATCAAGGGTGCGCGGGGGAGCTCCTACGAGCAGTACTTC
-	TRBV6-5	-	TRBJ1-1	CASKSGSMNTEAFF	TGTGCCAGCAAATCGGGGTCAATGAACACTGAAGCTTTCTTT
-	TRBV2	-	TRBJ2-7	CASSVRTPQREQYF	TGTGCCAGCAGTGTTAGGACTCCCCAGCGCGAGCAGTACTTC